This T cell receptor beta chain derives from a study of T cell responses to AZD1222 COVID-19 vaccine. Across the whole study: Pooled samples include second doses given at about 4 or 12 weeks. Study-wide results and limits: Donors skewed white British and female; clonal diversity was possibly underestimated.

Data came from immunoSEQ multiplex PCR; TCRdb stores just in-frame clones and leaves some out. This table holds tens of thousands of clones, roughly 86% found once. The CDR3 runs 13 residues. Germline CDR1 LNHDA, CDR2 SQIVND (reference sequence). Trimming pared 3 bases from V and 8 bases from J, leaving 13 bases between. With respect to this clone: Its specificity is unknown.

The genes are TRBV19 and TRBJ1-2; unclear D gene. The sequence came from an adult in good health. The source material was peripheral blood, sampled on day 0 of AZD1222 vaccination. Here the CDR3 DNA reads TGTGCCAGTAGTATTCCGGGAAGGAGGGGCTACACCTTC. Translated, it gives CASSIPGRRGYTF.